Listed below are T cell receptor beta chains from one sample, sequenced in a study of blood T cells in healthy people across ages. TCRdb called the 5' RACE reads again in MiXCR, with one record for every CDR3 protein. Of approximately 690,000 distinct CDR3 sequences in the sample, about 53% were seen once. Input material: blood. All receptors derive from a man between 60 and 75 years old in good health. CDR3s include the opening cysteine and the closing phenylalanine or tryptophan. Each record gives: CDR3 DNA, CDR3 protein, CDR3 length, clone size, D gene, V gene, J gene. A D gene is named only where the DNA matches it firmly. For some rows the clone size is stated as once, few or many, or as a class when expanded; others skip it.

cdr3_nt: TGCGCCACGGCGGAGAATAGCAATCAGCCCCAGCATTTT
cdr3_aa: CATAENSNQPQHF
cdr3_length: 13
clone_size: NA
d_call: NA
v_call: TRBV5-1
j_call: TRBJ1-5

cdr3_nt: TGCAGCGTGCGACCCGGGGGCGCGGGAGACATTCAGTACTTC
cdr3_aa: CSVRPGGAGDIQYF
cdr3_length: 14
clone_size: few
d_call: NA
v_call: TRBV29-1
j_call: TRBJ2-4

cdr3_nt: TGCAGTGCTGTAGGCCTCGGGACGGCAGACTACGAGCAGTACTTC
cdr3_aa: CSAVGLGTADYEQYF
cdr3_length: 15
clone_size: NA
d_call: NA
v_call: TRBV20-1
j_call: TRBJ2-7

cdr3_nt: TGTGCCAGCAGTGAGGGCAGGACAGGAGCGAGGGAGACCCAGTACTTC
cdr3_aa: CASSEGRTGARETQYF
cdr3_length: 16
clone_size: NA
d_call: TRBD1
v_call: TRBV25-1
j_call: TRBJ2-5

cdr3_nt: TGTGCCAGCAGCCCCGATTCCGGGGACCGTTCCTACGAGCAGTTCTTC
cdr3_aa: CASSPDSGDRSYEQFF
cdr3_length: 16
clone_size: NA
d_call: NA
v_call: TRBV3-1
j_call: TRBJ2-1

cdr3_nt: TGTGCCAGCAGCTTTGGCCCCTTGCTTGGCTACGAGCAGTACTTC
cdr3_aa: CASSFGPLLGYEQYF
cdr3_length: 15
clone_size: NA
d_call: NA
v_call: TRBV11-2
j_call: TRBJ2-7

cdr3_nt: TGTGCCAGCCCCAAGACCCCGAGTAACCCTAGAAGCGGTGGCTACACCTTC
cdr3_aa: CASPKTPSNPRSGGYTF
cdr3_length: 17
clone_size: NA
d_call: NA
v_call: TRBV7-2
j_call: TRBJ1-2

cdr3_nt: TGTGCCAGCAGTGCGGTAAGGGAGCAGTACTTC
cdr3_aa: CASSAVREQYF
cdr3_length: 11
clone_size: few
d_call: NA
v_call: TRBV6-1
j_call: TRBJ2-7

cdr3_nt: TGTGCCAGCACCTACGCCCGTGGGAACACTGAAGCTTTCTTT
cdr3_aa: CASTYARGNTEAFF
cdr3_length: 14
clone_size: NA
d_call: NA
v_call: TRBV12-3/TRBV12-4
j_call: TRBJ1-1

cdr3_nt: TGTGCCAGCAGCCAAGATCCCAGCGGGGGAGGCAATGAGCAGTACTTC
cdr3_aa: CASSQDPSGGGNEQYF
cdr3_length: 16
clone_size: NA
d_call: TRBD2
v_call: TRBV3-1
j_call: TRBJ2-5

cdr3_nt: TGTGCCAGCAGCGCGGGACAGACTAATGAAAAACTGTTTTTT
cdr3_aa: CASSAGQTNEKLFF
cdr3_length: 14
clone_size: few
d_call: TRBD1
v_call: TRBV5-4
j_call: TRBJ1-4

cdr3_nt: TGCGCCAGCAGCTTGTCAGGGGGCGCGGATCAGCCCCAGCATTTT
cdr3_aa: CASSLSGGADQPQHF
cdr3_length: 15
clone_size: NA
d_call: TRBD1
v_call: TRBV5-1
j_call: TRBJ1-5

cdr3_nt: TGTGCCAGCAGCTTATGGGGCACCTACGAGCAGTACTTC
cdr3_aa: CASSLWGTYEQYF
cdr3_length: 13
clone_size: NA
d_call: NA
v_call: TRBV7-9
j_call: TRBJ2-7

cdr3_nt: TGTGCCAGCAGCAAAGCGGGGGACCTTGGCAATGAGCAGTTCTTC
cdr3_aa: CASSKAGDLGNEQFF
cdr3_length: 15
clone_size: NA
d_call: TRBD2
v_call: TRBV7-9
j_call: TRBJ2-1